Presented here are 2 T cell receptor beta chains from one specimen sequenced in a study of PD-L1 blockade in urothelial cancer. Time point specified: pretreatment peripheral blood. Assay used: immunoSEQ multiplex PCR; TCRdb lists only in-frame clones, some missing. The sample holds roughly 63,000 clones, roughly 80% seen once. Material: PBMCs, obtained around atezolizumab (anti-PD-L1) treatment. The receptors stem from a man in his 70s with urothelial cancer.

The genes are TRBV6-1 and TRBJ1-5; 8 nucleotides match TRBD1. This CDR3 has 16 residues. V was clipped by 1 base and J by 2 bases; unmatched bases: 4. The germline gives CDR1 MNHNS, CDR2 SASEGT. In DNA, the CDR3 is TGTGCCAGCAGTGAAGGGGCAGGGGGCCGCAATCAGCCCCAGCATTTT. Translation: CASSEGAGGRNQPQHF.

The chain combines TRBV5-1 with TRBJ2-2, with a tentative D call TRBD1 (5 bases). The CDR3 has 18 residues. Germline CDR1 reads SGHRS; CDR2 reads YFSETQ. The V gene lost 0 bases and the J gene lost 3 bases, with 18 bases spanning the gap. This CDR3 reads CASSLVSSGRPDTGELFF. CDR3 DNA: TGCGCCAGCAGCTTGGTGAGTTCAGGGCGGCCCGACACCGGGGAGCTGTTTTTT.